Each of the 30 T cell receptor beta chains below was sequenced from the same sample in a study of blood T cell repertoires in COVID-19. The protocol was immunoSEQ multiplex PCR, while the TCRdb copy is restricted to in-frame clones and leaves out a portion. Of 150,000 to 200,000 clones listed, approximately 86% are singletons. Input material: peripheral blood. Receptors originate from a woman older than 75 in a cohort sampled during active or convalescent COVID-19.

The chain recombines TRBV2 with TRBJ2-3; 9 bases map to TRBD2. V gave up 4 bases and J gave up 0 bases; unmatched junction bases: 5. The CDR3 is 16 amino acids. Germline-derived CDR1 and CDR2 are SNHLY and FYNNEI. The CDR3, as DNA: TGTGCCAGCAGTGCGGCTAGCGGGACCAGCACAGATACGCAGTATTTT. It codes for CASSAASGTSTDTQYF. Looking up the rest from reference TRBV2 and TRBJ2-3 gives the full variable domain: EPEVTQTPSHQVTQMGQEVILRCVPISNHLYFYWYRQILGQKVEFLVSFYNNEISEKSEIFDDQFSVERPDGSNFTLKIRSTKLEDSAMYFCASSAASGTSTDTQYFGPGTRLTVL.

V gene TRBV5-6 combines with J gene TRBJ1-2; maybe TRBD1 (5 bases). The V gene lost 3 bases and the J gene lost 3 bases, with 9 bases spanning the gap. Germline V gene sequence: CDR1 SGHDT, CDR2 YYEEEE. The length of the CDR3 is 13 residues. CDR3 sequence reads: CASSYRQYYGYTF. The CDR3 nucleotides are TGTGCCAGCAGCTACCGACAGTACTATGGCTACACCTTC. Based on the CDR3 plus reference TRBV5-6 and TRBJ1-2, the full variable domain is DAGVTQSPTHLIKTRGQQVTLRCSPKSGHDTVSWYQQALGQGPQFIFQYYEEEERQRGNFPDRFSGHQFPNYSSELNVNALLLGDSALYLCASSYRQYYGYTFGSGTRLTVV.

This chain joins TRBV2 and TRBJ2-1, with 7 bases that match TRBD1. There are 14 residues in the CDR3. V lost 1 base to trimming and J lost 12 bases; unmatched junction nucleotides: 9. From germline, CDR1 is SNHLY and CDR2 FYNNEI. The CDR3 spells CASSEVGRGSPQFF. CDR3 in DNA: TGTGCCAGCAGTGAAGTGGGCAGGGGGTCCCCGCAGTTCTTC.

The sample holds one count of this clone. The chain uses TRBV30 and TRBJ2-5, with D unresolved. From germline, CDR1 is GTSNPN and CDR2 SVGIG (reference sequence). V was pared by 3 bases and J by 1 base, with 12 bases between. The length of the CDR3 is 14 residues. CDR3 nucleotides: TGTGCCTGGAGCGCATTACTCCGCCAAGAGACCCAGTACTTC. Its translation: CAWSALLRQETQYF.

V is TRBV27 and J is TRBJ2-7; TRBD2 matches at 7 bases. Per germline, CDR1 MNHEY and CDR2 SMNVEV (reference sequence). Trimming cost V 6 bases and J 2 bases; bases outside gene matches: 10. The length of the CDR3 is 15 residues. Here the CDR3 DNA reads TGTGCCAGCAGAAGAACTAGCGTGCTTGCCTACGAGCAGTACGTC. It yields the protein CASRRTSVLAYEQYV.

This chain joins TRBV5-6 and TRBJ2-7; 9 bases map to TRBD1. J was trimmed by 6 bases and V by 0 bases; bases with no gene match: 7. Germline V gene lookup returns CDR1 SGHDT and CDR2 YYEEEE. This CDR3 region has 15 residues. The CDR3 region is CASSLVQGQGLEQYF. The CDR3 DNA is TGTGCCAGCAGCTTGGTTCAGGGACAGGGCCTCGAGCAGTACTTC.

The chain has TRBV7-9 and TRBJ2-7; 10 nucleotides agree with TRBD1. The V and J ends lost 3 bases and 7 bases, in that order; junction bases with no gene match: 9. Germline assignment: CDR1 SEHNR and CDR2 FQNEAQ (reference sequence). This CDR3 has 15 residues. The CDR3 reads CASSFGTGVAWEQYF. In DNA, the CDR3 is TGTGCCAGCAGCTTTGGGACAGGGGTTGCGTGGGAGCAGTACTTC.

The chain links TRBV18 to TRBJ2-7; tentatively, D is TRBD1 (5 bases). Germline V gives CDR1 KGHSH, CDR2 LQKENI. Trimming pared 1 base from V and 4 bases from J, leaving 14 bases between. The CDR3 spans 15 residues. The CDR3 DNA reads TGTGCCAGCTCACCACAAGGAAAAGGGGCTTACGAGCAGTACGTC. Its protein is CASSPQGKGAYEQYV.

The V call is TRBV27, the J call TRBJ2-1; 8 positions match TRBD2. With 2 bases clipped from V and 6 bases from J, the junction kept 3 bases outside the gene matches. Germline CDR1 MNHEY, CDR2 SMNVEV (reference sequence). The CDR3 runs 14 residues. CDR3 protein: CASSLLAGLNEQFF. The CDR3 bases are TGTGCCAGCAGTTTACTAGCGGGCCTCAATGAGCAGTTCTTC.

The CDR3 coding sequence is TGCGCCAGCAGCTTGTCGGGGATAGCGGGTAGCACAGATACGCAGTATTTT. This sequence encodes CASSLSGIAGSTDTQYF. V usage is TRBV5-1 and J usage is TRBJ2-3, with TRBD2 matching 7 bases. The CDR3 length is 17 residues. Germline V gives CDR1 SGHRS, CDR2 YFSETQ. Trimming cost V 1 base and J 0 bases; bases outside gene matches: 8.

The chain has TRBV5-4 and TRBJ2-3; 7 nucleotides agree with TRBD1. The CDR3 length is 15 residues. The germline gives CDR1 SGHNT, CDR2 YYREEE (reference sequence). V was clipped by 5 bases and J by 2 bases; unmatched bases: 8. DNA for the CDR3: TGTGCCAGCAGGCCGGGACAGTCAATCACAGATACGCAGTATTTT. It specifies CASRPGQSITDTQYF.

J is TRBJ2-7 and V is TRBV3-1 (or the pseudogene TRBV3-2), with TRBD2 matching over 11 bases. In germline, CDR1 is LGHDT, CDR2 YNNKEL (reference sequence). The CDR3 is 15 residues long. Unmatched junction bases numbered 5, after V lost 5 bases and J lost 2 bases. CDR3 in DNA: TGTGCCAGCAGCTCAACTAGCGGGGGTACCTACGAGCAGTACTTC. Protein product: CASSSTSGGTYEQYF.

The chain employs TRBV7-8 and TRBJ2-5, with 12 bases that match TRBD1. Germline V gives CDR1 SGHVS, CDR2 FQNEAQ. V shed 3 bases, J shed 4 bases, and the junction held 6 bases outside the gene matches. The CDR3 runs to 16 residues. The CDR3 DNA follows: TGTGCCAGCAGCTTTCCGGGACAGGGGGCTGGAGAGACCCAGTACTTC. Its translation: CASSFPGQGAGETQYF.

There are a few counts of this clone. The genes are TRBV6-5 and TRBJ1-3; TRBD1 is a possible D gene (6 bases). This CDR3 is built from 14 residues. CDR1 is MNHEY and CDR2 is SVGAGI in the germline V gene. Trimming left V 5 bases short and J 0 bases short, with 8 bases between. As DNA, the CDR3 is TGTGCCAGCAGTAACAGGGCCTCTGGAAACACCATATATTTT. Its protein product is CASSNRASGNTIYF.

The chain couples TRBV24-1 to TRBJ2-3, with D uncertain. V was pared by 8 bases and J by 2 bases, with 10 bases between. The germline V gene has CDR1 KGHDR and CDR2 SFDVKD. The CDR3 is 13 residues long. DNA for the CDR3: TGTGCCACCAACGGAGACCCCACAGATACGCAGTATTTT. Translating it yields CATNGDPTDTQYF.

The CDR3: CASSRSRDRFFYEQYF. As DNA, the CDR3 is TGTGCCAGCAGCCGGAGCCGGGACAGGTTTTTCTACGAGCAGTACTTC. The chain carries TRBV7-9 and TRBJ2-7, with TRBD1 matching over 8 bases. The CDR3 has 16 amino acids. V shed 5 bases, J shed 3 bases, and the junction held 12 bases outside the gene matches. Per the germline V gene, CDR1 is SEHNR and CDR2 is FQNEAQ (reference sequence).

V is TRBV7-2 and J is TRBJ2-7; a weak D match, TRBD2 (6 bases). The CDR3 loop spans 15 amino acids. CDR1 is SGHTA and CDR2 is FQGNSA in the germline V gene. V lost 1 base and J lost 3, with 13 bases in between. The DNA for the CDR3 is TGTGCCAGCAGCTTAGATGGAGGGAGATACTACGAGCAGTACTTC. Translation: CASSLDGGRYYEQYF.

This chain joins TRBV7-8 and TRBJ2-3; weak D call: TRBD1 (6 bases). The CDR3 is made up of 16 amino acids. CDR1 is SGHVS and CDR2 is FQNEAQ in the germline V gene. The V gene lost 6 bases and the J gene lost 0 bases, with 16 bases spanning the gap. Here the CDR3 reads CASSFREGVSTDTQYF. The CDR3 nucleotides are TGTGCCAGCAGTTTTAGAGAGGGGGTGAGCACAGATACGCAGTATTTT.

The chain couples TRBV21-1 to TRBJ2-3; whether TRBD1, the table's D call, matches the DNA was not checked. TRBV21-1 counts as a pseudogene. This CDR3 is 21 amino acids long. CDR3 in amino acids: CASSKEVWAQGGQLLPGTQYF. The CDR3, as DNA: TGTGCCAGCAGCAAAGAAGTGTGGGCACAGGGGGGCCAACTTTTACCAGGTACGCAGTATTTT.

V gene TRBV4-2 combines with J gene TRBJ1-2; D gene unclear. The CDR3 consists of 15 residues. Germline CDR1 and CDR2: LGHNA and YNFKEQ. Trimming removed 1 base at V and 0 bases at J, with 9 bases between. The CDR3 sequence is CASSQGGLANYGYTF. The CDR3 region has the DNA TGTGCCAGCAGCCAAGGAGGATTAGCTAACTATGGCTACACCTTC.

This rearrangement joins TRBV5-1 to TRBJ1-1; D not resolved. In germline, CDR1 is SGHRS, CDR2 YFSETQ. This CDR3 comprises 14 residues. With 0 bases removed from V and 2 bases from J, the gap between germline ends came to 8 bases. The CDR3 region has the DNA TGCGCCAGCAGCTTGGTCACATCTAACACTGAAGCTTTCTTT. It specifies CASSLVTSNTEAFF.

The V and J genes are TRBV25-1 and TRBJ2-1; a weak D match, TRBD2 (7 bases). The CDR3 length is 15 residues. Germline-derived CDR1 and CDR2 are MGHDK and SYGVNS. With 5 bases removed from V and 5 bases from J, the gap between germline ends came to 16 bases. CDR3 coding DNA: TGTGCCAGCAGTCTTTGGGGGGGCGTGAACAATGAGCAGTTCTTC. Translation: CASSLWGGVNNEQFF.

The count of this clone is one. CDR3 DNA: TGTGCCAGCAGCTCGGACAGACTGTTTCACACCTTC. It codes for CASSSDRLFHTF. The chain links TRBV11-3 to TRBJ1-2, with D perhaps TRBD1 (6 bases). The germline V gene has CDR1 SGHNT and CDR2 YENEEA. Trimming took 4 bases from V and 12 from J, leaving 15 bases between them. The CDR3 consists of 12 residues.

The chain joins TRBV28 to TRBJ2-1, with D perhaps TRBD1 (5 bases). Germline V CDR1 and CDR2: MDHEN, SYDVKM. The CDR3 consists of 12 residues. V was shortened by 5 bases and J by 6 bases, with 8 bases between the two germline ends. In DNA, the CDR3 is TGTGCCAGCAGTAGGGGCTTCAATGAGCAGTTCTTC. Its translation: CASSRGFNEQFF.

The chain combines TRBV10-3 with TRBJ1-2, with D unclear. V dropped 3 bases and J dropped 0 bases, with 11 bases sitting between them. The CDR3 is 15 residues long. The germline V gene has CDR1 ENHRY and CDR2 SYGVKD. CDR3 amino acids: CAISDPNGANYGYTF. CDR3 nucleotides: TGTGCCATCAGTGACCCTAACGGGGCTAACTATGGCTACACCTTC.

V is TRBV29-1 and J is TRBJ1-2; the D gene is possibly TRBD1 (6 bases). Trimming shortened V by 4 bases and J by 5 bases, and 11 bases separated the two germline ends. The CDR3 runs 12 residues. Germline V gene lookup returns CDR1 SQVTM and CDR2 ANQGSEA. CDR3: CSVGTEGYGYTF. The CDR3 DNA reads TGCAGCGTTGGGACAGAAGGATATGGCTACACCTTC.

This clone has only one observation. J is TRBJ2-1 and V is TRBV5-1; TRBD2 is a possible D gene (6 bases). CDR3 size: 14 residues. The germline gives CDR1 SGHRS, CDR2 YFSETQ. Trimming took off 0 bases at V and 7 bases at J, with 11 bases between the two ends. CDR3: CASSLEGTGNEQFF. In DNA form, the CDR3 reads TGCGCCAGCAGCTTGGAAGGGACTGGGAATGAGCAGTTCTTC.

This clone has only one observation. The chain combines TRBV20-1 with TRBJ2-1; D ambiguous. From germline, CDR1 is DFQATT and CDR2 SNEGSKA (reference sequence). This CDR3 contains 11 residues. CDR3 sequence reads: CRALINNEQFF. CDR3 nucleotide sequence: TGCAGGGCCTTGATTAACAATGAGCAGTTCTTC.

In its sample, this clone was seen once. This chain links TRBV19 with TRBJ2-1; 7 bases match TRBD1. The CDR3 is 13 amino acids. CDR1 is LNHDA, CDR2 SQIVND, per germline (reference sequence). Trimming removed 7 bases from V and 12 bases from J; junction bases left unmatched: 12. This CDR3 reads CASTTQGWMGQFF. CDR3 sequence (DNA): TGTGCCAGTACCACACAGGGGTGGATGGGGCAGTTCTTC. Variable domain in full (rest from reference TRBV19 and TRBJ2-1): DGGITQSPKYLFRKEGQNVTLSCEQNLNHDAMYWYRQDPGQGLRLIYYSQIVNDFQKGDIAEGYSVSREKKESFPLTVTSAQKNPTAFYLCASTTQGWMGQFFGPGTRLTVL.

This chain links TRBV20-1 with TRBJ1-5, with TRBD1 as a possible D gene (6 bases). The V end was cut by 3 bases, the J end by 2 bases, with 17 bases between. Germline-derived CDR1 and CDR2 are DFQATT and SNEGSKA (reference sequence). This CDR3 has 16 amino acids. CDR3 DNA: TGCAGTGCTAGTAGGGGGGGATCAGACCGCAATCAGCCCCAGCATTTT. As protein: CSASRGGSDRNQPQHF.